The present T cell receptor beta chain was sequenced within a study of PD-1 blockade in mismatch repair-deficient tumors. Documented time point: roughly eleven-day in vitro stimulation with candidate neoantigen peptide 5. About this clone: Antigen: not known.

Generated by immunoSEQ multiplex PCR, the TCRdb table keeps only in-frame clones and is missing some. The sample consists of some 16,000 clones, 84% of them appearing once. The origin of this receptor is an adult with mismatch repair-deficient cancer. The material was cells cultured in vitro, obtained from a patient treated with pembrolizumab.

The chain's CDR3 is CASSLYRGRGNSPLHF. CDR3 sequence (DNA): TGTGCCAGCAGTTTATACAGGGGCCGGGGTAATTCACCCCTCCACTTT. J is TRBJ1-6 and V is TRBV28; 7 bases map to TRBD1. Germline V CDR1 and CDR2: MDHEN, SYDVKM. The CDR3 runs to 16 residues. V was clipped by 1 base and J by 6 bases; unmatched bases: 6.